The rows below give T cell receptor beta chains drawn from one sample of a study of T-cell reconstitution after alpha-beta-depleted transplantation in children. Using its own MiXCR run on the PCR reads, TCRdb lists one record per CDR3 protein. The profile shows around 700,000 distinct CDR3 sequences, approximately 14% of them singletons. The specimen was PBMCs, collected before TCRalphabeta/CD19-depleted stem cell transplant. These receptors were collected from a girl aged 2-10 years with congenital amegakaryocytic thrombocytopenia, due to receive a stem cell transplant. CDR3s include the opening cysteine and the closing phenylalanine or tryptophan. D genes are given only for firm matches. A row's size may be missing; if present it is once, few, many or a size class.

j_call v_call d_call clone_size cdr3_nt cdr3_aa
TRBJ1-1 TRBV11-2 NA NA TGTGCCAGCAGCGGGGGAGGCGATGAAGCTTTCTTT CASSGGGDEAFF
TRBJ2-1 TRBV7-9 TRBD2 many TGTGCCAGCAGCTCTACAATGGGACTAGCGGGAGGAAATGAGCAGTTCTTC CASSSTMGLAGGNEQFF
TRBJ2-5 TRBV5-1 TRBD2 NA TGCGCCAGCCGTCCTAGCGGATGGGCGGAGACCCAGTACTTC CASRPSGWAETQYF
TRBJ2-3 TRBV12-3/TRBV12-4 TRBD2 NA TGTGCCAGCAGTTCCAGCGGGATTTGGATAGATACGCAGTCTTTT CASSSSGIWIDTQSF
TRBJ2-1 TRBV10-3 TRBD2 NA TGTGCCATCAGTGAGGCAGCGACTAGCGCTTACAATGAGCAGTTCTTC CAISEAATSAYNEQFF
TRBJ2-5 TRBV5-1 NA NA TGCGCCAGCAGCTTGGTCCCTCACCAAGAGACCCAGTACTTC CASSLVPHQETQYF
TRBJ1-1 TRBV5-1 NA many TGCGCCAGCAGCACTGACACAGCCATGAACACTGAAGCTTTCTTT CASSTDTAMNTEAFF
TRBJ2-7 TRBV19 NA NA TGTGCCAGTAGCCCACCGACGGGGTACTCCTACGAGCAGTACTTC CASSPPTGYSYEQYF
TRBJ2-7 TRBV28 TRBD2 NA TGTGCCAGCAGTCCGCCGGGCGCGGGAGGTACCTACGAGCAGTACTTC CASSPPGAGGTYEQYF
TRBJ1-2 TRBV3-1 NA NA TGTGCCAGCAGCCAATCCGGGGGGCGCGATGGCTACACCTTC CASSQSGGRDGYTF
TRBJ1-2 TRBV7-2 NA many TGTGCCAGCAGCTTTAGGGGCATCGGCTATGGCTACACCTTC CASSFRGIGYGYTF
TRBJ2-2 TRBV24-1 NA many TGTGCCACCAGTGATTTGCCCGTCTTAACCGGGGAGCTGTTTTTT CATSDLPVLTGELFF
TRBJ1-4 TRBV4-1 TRBD1 many TGCGCCAGCAGCCAAGTAAGCCCCCAGGGGGCTAATGAAAAACTGTTTTTT CASSQVSPQGANEKLFF
TRBJ2-7 TRBV29-1 NA many TGCAGCGTCTCCGAGGGTCTCGGGCAGTACTTC CSVSEGLGQYF
TRBJ2-3 TRBV20-1 TRBD2 NA TGCAGTGTCGGGACTAGCGGGAGATGGGGCACAGATACGCAGTATTTT CSVGTSGRWGTDTQYF
TRBJ2-5 TRBV7-2 NA NA TGTGCCAGCAGCTCCCCTCTTGGGGCCCAGTACTTC CASSSPLGAQYF
TRBJ2-1 TRBV12-3/TRBV12-4 NA NA TGTGCCAGCAGTTGGGCTAGCGTCTACAATGAGCAGTTCTTC CASSWASVYNEQFF
TRBJ2-7 TRBV7-9 TRBD1 many TGTGCCAGCAGCTACACGGACAGGGGTGGTTACGAGCAGTACTTC CASSYTDRGGYEQYF